This T cell receptor (beta chain) stems from a study of cytomegalovirus exposure and HLA in healthy donors. The overall study: The 95 to 150 validation repertoires used the same platform as the 500 to 700 first-cohort repertoires, a later analysis reported. Study outcomes and limitations: Most TCR sequences showed up rarely, but some public TCRs showed up in many donors. Subsequent analysis revealed that first-cohort TCR clusters tended to co-occur in the roughly 120 validation repertoires.

Turning to this clone: Its specificity is not known.

The CDR3 spans 12 residues. Trimming cost V 8 bases and J 8 bases, with 12 bases left between them. CDR1 is MNHNY and CDR2 is SVGAGI in the germline V gene (reference sequence). The donors were in the approximately 130-subject validation cohort, distinct from the approximately 670-subject first cohort. Repertoires were generated with immunoSEQ multiplex PCR, while TCRdb's copy carries only in-frame clones and drops some. The sample has about 150,000 clones, 88% seen once. V and J are TRBV6-6 and TRBJ1-4; maybe TRBD1 (6 bases). The sequenced sample consisted of PBMCs. The receptor was derived from a man between 18 and 35 years old in good health and CMV-seronegative. The DNA for the CDR3 is TGTGCCAGCGAACAGGGTGACGAAAAACTGTTTTTT. Encoded protein: CASEQGDEKLFF.